This T cell receptor beta chain was recovered during a study of cytomegalovirus exposure and HLA in healthy donors. The study's findings and limits: Later analysis identified a missense DCLRE1C variant that was linked to TCR beta V- and J-gene trimming. Reportedly, a later analysis found an Asian-associated ancestry cluster had fewer N-insertions than the roughly 670-donor mean.

In nominal health when sampled, donors likely had unrecorded immune exposures nonetheless. Trimming removed 3 bases from V and 3 bases from J, with 16 bases in between. This CDR3 has 15 amino acids. Per germline, CDR1 SGHDT and CDR2 YYEEEE. This clone appeared a few times. What it binds is unknown. Researchers ran the PCR with 60 Vbeta and 13 Jbeta primers. Libraries were prepared by immunoSEQ multiplex PCR; TCRdb keeps only in-frame clonotypes and omits some of them. Of around 160,000 clones listed, 75% to 85% are singletons. The clonotype was recovered from a male donor in good health and CMV-seropositive. The rearrangement uses TRBV5-6 and TRBJ2-7, with D possibly matching TRBD1 (5 bases). Sample: PBMCs. This chain's CDR3 is CASSYGHGFVYEQYF. The CDR3 coding sequence is TGTGCCAGCAGCTACGGACACGGGTTTGTCTACGAGCAGTACTTC.